This TCR beta chain was profiled in a study of blood T cells in healthy people across ages. Across the whole study: Template switching recovered approximately one barcoded beta molecule for every two T cells. Regarding the study as a whole: Both naive CD4+ cell counts and diversity were greater in long-lived donors than in aged donors. There was no known CMV status for donors, so expanded clonotype changes were possibly confounded.

A second about 6 to 12 cycle PCR used barcoded and J-beta primers. TCRdb re-analysed the 5' RACE reads in MiXCR, keeping a single row per CDR3 protein. This table holds 890,000 or so distinct CDR3 sequences, around 68% found once. The CDR3 totals 15 residues. The germline CDR1 and CDR2 sequences are SQVTM and ANQGSEA. This clonotype was counted a single time. Antigen unknown. The chain employs TRBV29-1 and TRBJ1-5; 10 bases match TRBD1. This clonotype was sampled from a man younger than 40 in good health. The sequencing sample was made of blood. CDR3 bases: TGCAACGTAAGATCCGGGACAGGGGCCAATCAGCCCCAGCATTTT. This encodes CNVRSGTGANQPQHF.